This record concerns one T cell receptor (beta chain) sequence. Antigen unknown. This entry is derived from a study of post-analysis software for immune sequencing data. About the research overall: Included among the disease courses, which were recorded for the cohort, were relapsing-remitting, secondary progressive and progressive-relapsing multiple sclerosis. General study points: A significant reduction in normalized Chao1 diversity was observed in multiple sclerosis patients versus controls. Patients carried 4 or 5 TRBV segments more frequently than controls did, and TRBV5-6, TRBV5-1 and TRBV20-1 were among them.

Included in the TCR beta cDNA libraries were unique molecular identifiers. A single record per CDR3 protein comes from TCRdb applying MiXCR to the PCR reads. The table lists about 810,000 distinct CDR3 sequences, roughly half of them singletons. Germline values: CDR1 SQVTM, CDR2 ANQGSEA. CDR3 length: 14 residues. V lost 4 bases and J lost 1, with 13 bases in between. The sequenced sample was blood. The source is a girl aged 10 to 17 with multiple sclerosis. The chain recombines TRBV29-1 with TRBJ1-1; the D is unclear. The CDR3 nucleotides read TGCAGCGTTGGTGGACCCCCTGGGAACACTGAAGCTTTCTTT. Its protein product is CSVGGPPGNTEAFF.